Listed below are T cell receptor beta chains from one sample, sequenced in a study of long-term antiretroviral therapy in people with HIV. This table comes from immunoSEQ multiplex PCR, and its TCRdb copy is limited to in-frame clones, with some not included. The data show about 20,000 clones, roughly 92% seen once. Sequenced here: unsorted PBMCs, sampled 4.4 years after starting antiretroviral therapy. These receptors were collected from a woman in her 50s with HIV. Each CDR3 is given with its conserved first and last residue. D genes are given only for firm matches.

j_gene,v_gene,d_gene,CDR3aa
TRBJ2-2,TRBV9,.,CASSVAGNTGELFF
TRBJ2-5,TRBV7-9,TRBD1,CASSADIRGQETQYF
TRBJ2-2,TRBV6-5,TRBD2,CASSLNGGAYLGELFF
TRBJ1-2,TRBV6-4,TRBD1,CASRGTGGSYTF
TRBJ1-5,TRBV6-6,.,CASSLDRLVGQPQHF
TRBJ1-5,TRBV21-1,.,CASSTPGQGPLSNQPQHF
TRBJ1-1,TRBV6-6,.,CASSYASLNTEAFF
TRBJ1-1,TRBV6-5,TRBD1,CASSRTGGMNTEAFF
TRBJ1-3,TRBV7-6,.,CASSPSPGVSGNTIYF
TRBJ2-3,TRBV19,TRBD2,CASRGLAGVTDTQYF
TRBJ2-3,TRBV6-5,.,CASSYRFADTQYF
TRBJ2-5,TRBV6-6,TRBD1,CASSSTGAEETQYF
TRBJ2-3,TRBV11-2,TRBD1,CASRRPGQGTDTQYF
TRBJ2-1,TRBV4-2,TRBD2,CASSPKRGGYNEQFF
TRBJ1-6,TRBV5-7,.,CASSFAGRNGNSPLHF
TRBJ1-5,TRBV28,.,CASSLLVEYSNQPQHF
TRBJ2-3,TRBV30,TRBD2,CAWSVLAVDTQYF
TRBJ2-7,TRBV19,.,CASSPLDRSYEQYF
TRBJ1-6,TRBV14,.,CASSLQGSSYNSPLHF
TRBJ2-1,TRBV7-2,.,CASSRQSGGPPYNEQFF
TRBJ2-1,TRBV29-1,.,CSVEGRLPYNEQFF
TRBJ1-2,TRBV6-5,.,CASSYSREGGYTF
TRBJ1-2,TRBV7-6,.,CASSLDRNSGYTF